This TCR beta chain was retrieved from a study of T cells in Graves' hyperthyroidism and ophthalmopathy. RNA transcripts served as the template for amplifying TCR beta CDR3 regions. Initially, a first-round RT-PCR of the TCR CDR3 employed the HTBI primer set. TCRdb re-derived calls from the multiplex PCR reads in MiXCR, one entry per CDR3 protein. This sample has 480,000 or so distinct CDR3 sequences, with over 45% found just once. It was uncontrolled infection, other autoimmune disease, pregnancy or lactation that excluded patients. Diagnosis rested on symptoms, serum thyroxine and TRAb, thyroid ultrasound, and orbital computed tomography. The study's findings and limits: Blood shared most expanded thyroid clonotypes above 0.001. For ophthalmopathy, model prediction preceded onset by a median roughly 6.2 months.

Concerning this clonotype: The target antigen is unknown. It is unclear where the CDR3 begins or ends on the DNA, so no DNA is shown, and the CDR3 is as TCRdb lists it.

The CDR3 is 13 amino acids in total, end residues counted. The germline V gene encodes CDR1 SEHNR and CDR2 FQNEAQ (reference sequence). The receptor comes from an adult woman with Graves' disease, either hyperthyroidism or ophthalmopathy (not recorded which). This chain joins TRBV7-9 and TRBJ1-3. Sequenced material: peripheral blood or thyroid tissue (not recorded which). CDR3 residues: CASSHRDWLHLRF.